A selection of T cell receptor beta chains follows, all from one sample in a study of cytomegalovirus exposure and HLA in healthy donors. Assay: immunoSEQ multiplex PCR; the TCRdb copy retains only in-frame clones and omits some. Of 170,000 or so clones in the sample, around 80% were seen once. The sequenced sample was PBMCs. Every receptor here comes from a man between 18 and 35 years old in good health and CMV-seronegative. Each CDR3 is given with its conserved first and last residue. D genes are given only for firm matches.

V: TRBV28
J: TRBJ1-5
D: -
CDR3: CASSGQGNQPQHF
DNA: TGTGCCAGCAGTGGGCAGGGGAATCAGCCCCAGCATTTT

V: TRBV7-3
J: TRBJ2-1
D: -
CDR3: CASSVRAPGYNEQFF
DNA: TGTGCCAGCAGCGTGCGGGCTCCCGGATACAATGAGCAGTTCTTC

V: TRBV5-1
J: TRBJ1-1
D: TRBD1
CDR3: CASSSGDRGTEAFF
DNA: TGCGCCAGCAGCTCCGGGGACAGAGGAACTGAAGCTTTCTTT

V: TRBV28
J: TRBJ2-7
D: -
CDR3: CASSTGNLYEQYF
DNA: TGTGCCAGCAGTACCGGGAACCTTTACGAGCAGTACTTC

V: TRBV12-2
J: TRBJ2-7
D: -
CDR3: CASRDTASPYEQYF
DNA: TGTGCAAGTCGGGATACAGCTTCCCCCTACGAGCAGTACTTC

V: TRBV5-1
J: TRBJ2-5
D: TRBD2
CDR3: CASSLLAGQETQYF
DNA: TGCGCCAGCAGCTTACTAGCGGGGCAAGAGACCCAGTACTTC

V: TRBV28
J: TRBJ2-7
D: TRBD1
CDR3: CASSPPVRGLREQYF
DNA: TGTGCCAGCAGCCCCCCAGTCAGGGGGCTCAGGGAGCAGTACTTC

V: TRBV30
J: TRBJ2-3
D: TRBD2
CDR3: CAWRASPSGGRRNTDTQYF
DNA: TGTGCCTGGAGGGCCTCTCCTAGCGGGGGACGACGTAACACAGATACGCAGTATTTT

V: TRBV5-1
J: TRBJ2-2
D: -
CDR3: CASSQAPGSQNTGELFF
DNA: TGCGCCAGCAGCCAAGCCCCCGGGTCCCAGAACACCGGGGAGCTGTTTTTT

V: TRBV2
J: TRBJ1-2
D: -
CDR3: CASSEEVDGGWGYTF
DNA: TGTGCCAGCAGTGAGGAAGTAGACGGCGGATGGGGCTACACCTTC

V: TRBV6-5
J: TRBJ2-1
D: TRBD1
CDR3: CASGSRDRGLNEQFF
DNA: TGTGCCAGCGGTTCCCGGGACAGGGGACTCAATGAGCAGTTCTTC